These T cell receptor beta chains were read from a single sample in a study of a mutant IDH1 vaccine in newly diagnosed glioma. Their antigens are not known. Sequenced by immunoSEQ multiplex PCR; TCRdb stores in-frame clones only, minus some. The table includes around 19,000 clones, 82% detected once. This specimen consisted of PBMCs, obtained from a glioma patient whose treatment included an IDH1 peptide vaccine. These receptors originate from a man between 25 and 39 years old with glioma. Both conserved end residues are part of each CDR3. A D gene is named only where the DNA matches it firmly. Part of the rows lack a size; the others show once, few, many or a class for expanded clones.

D gene	V gene	J gene	clone size	CDR3 protein	CDR3 DNA
.	TRBV2	TRBJ1-2	.	CASRKGQLNYGYTF	TGTGCCAGCCGAAAGGGGCAGCTTAACTATGGCTACACCTTC
.	TRBV6-5	TRBJ2-2	few	CATTSQRETTGELFF	TGTGCCACCACTTCACAACGGGAGACGACCGGGGAGCTGTTTTTT
TRBD1	TRBV19	TRBJ1-1	.	CASSAQGALTEAFF	TGTGCCAGTAGTGCACAGGGGGCGCTGACTGAAGCTTTCTTT
.	TRBV5-1	TRBJ2-3	.	CASSFLPGDTQYF	TGCGCCAGCAGCTTCCTCCCTGGAGATACGCAGTATTTT
.	TRBV29-1	TRBJ1-2	.	CSVDPGTVIYGYTF	TGCAGCGTTGATCCCGGGACGGTGATATATGGCTACACCTTC
.	TRBV18	TRBJ1-1	.	CASSTLDGPTEAFF	TGTGCCAGCTCAACCCTGGACGGGCCCACTGAAGCTTTCTTT
TRBD2	TRBV29-1	TRBJ2-3	.	CSVGTSSGSSDTQYF	TGCAGCGTTGGGACCTCTAGCGGGAGTTCAGATACGCAGTATTTT
TRBD2	TRBV4-2	TRBJ2-1	.	CASSQGGGLAGANEQFF	TGTGCCAGCAGCCAAGGAGGGGGACTAGCGGGAGCAAATGAGCAGTTCTTC
.	TRBV29-1	TRBJ2-1	.	CSVETHYNEQFF	TGCAGCGTTGAAACACACTACAATGAGCAGTTCTTC
.	TRBV4-1	TRBJ1-4	.	CASSLPWRGNEKLFF	TGCGCCAGCAGCCTTCCGTGGCGGGGAAACGAAAAACTGTTTTTT
.	TRBV5-1	TRBJ1-1	.	CASSLAWTGNTEAFF	TGCGCCAGCAGCTTGGCTTGGACGGGGAACACTGAAGCTTTCTTT
TRBD1	TRBV29-1	TRBJ1-1	few	CSVEAVQGADRTEAFF	TGCAGCGTTGAAGCGGTTCAGGGGGCTGATCGGACTGAAGCTTTCTTT
TRBD1	TRBV5-6	TRBJ2-5	.	CASSFLDRGETQYF	TGTGCCAGCAGCTTCCTGGACAGGGGAGAGACCCAGTACTTC
TRBD2	TRBV5-1	TRBJ2-3	once	CASSRGLVADTQYF	TGCGCCAGCAGCCGAGGACTAGTCGCAGATACGCAGTATTTT
TRBD1	TRBV6-6	TRBJ2-7	few	CATEGTAYEQYF	TGTGCCACCGAGGGGACAGCCTACGAGCAGTACTTC
.	TRBV4-2	TRBJ2-1	.	CASSQGTGEQFF	TGTGCCAGCAGCCAAGGGACCGGTGAGCAGTTCTTC
TRBD1	TRBV27	TRBJ1-1	medium-sized	CASSFLFSDRDKPEAFF	TGTGCCAGCAGTTTCTTATTCTCGGACAGGGATAAACCTGAAGCTTTCTTT
.	TRBV7-2	TRBJ2-2	.	CASSLDRDTGELFF	TGTGCCAGCAGCTTAGACAGGGACACCGGGGAGCTGTTTTTT
.	TRBV18	TRBJ2-2	.	CASSPREGGTGELFF	TGTGCCAGCTCACCACGGGAAGGAGGCACCGGGGAGCTGTTTTTT
.	TRBV30	TRBJ2-7	once	CAWSASYEQYF	TGTGCCTGGAGTGCGAGCTACGAGCAGTACTTC
.	TRBV6-5	TRBJ1-1	.	CASSYDVQGNTEAFF	TGTGCCAGCAGCTACGACGTCCAGGGAAACACTGAAGCTTTCTTT
TRBD2	TRBV5-4	TRBJ2-3	.	CASNLAGGPIPHLF	TGTGCCAGCAACCTAGCGGGAGGGCCGATCCCCCACCTTTTT
.	TRBV5-1	TRBJ2-3	.	CASSLGGGDWTGTDTQYF	TGCGCCAGCAGCTTGGGGGGGGGCGACTGGACAGGCACAGATACGCAGTATTTT
TRBD1	TRBV5-1	TRBJ1-3	.	CASSPGQFSGNTIYF	TGCGCCAGCAGCCCGGGACAGTTCTCTGGAAACACCATATATTTT
.	TRBV2	TRBJ2-5	.	CASSETLVHETQYF	TGTGCCAGCAGTGAGACGCTAGTTCATGAGACCCAGTACTTC
TRBD1	TRBV6-6	TRBJ2-4	.	CASSRTGAAKNIQYF	TGTGCCAGCAGCCGGACAGGGGCGGCCAAAAACATTCAGTACTTC
TRBD2	TRBV7-7	TRBJ2-5	.	CASSLVSAGGPQETQYF	TGTGCCAGCAGCTTAGTTTCAGCGGGAGGGCCTCAAGAGACCCAGTACTTC
.	TRBV4-1	TRBJ1-2	.	CASSQDRPYGYTF	TGCGCCAGCAGCCAAGATCGCCCCTATGGCTACACCTTC
TRBD1	TRBV2	TRBJ2-5	.	CASREDYTGVETQYF	TGTGCCAGCAGGGAAGACTACACAGGGGTAGAGACCCAGTACTTC
TRBD1	TRBV5-4	TRBJ1-1	.	CASSLDRTGGAEAFF	TGTGCCAGCAGCTTGGATCGGACAGGGGGAGCTGAAGCTTTCTTT
TRBD2	TRBV5-1	TRBJ2-7	.	CASSLSGLAGSYEQYF	TGCGCCAGCAGCCTCTCTGGACTAGCGGGAAGCTACGAGCAGTACTTC
TRBD1	TRBV30	TRBJ1-2	.	CASRTGGYYGYTF	TGTGCCTCAAGGACAGGGGGCTACTATGGCTACACCTTC
.	TRBV18	TRBJ2-7	.	CASSPPGGRNYEQYF	TGTGCCAGCTCACCACCCGGGGGAAGAAACTACGAGCAGTACTTC
.	TRBV7-2	TRBJ1-2	few	CASNLRGTAGYTF	TGTGCCAGCAACCTCAGGGGTACTGCTGGCTACACCTTC
TRBD1	TRBV18	TRBJ1-5	few	CASSPLGTGENQPQHF	TGTGCCAGCTCACCATTGGGGACAGGGGAAAATCAGCCCCAGCATTTT
TRBD2	TRBV4-2	TRBJ2-7	.	CASSQYLAGASYEQYF	TGTGCCAGCAGCCAATACCTAGCGGGGGCCTCCTACGAGCAGTACTTC
.	TRBV7-9	TRBJ1-1	.	CASSSQGGREAFF	TGTGCCAGCAGCTCTCAAGGCGGGAGGGAAGCTTTCTTT
.	TRBV30	TRBJ1-6	.	CAALTGQGVNSPLHF	TGTGCTGCCCTTACGGGCCAAGGGGTTAATTCACCCCTCCACTTT
.	TRBV4-2	TRBJ2-7	medium-sized	CASSPQKGLRPHEQYF	TGTGCCAGCAGCCCCCAAAAGGGACTTCGCCCCCACGAGCAGTACTTC
TRBD1	TRBV27	TRBJ1-2	.	CASSLRGQGFYGYTF	TGTGCCAGCAGTTTAAGGGGACAGGGATTCTATGGCTACACCTTC
TRBD1	TRBV4-2	TRBJ2-1	.	CASSQTSDRVRSYNEQFF	TGTGCCAGCAGCCAAACCTCCGACAGGGTACGGTCCTACAATGAGCAGTTCTTC
.	TRBV11-2	TRBJ2-7	.	CASSLKAGTLPYEQYF	TGTGCCAGCAGCTTAAAGGCGGGGACCTTACCTTACGAGCAGTACTTC
.	TRBV7-9	TRBJ1-5	few	CASSLGREVGQPQHF	TGTGCCAGCAGCTTAGGCAGGGAGGTTGGTCAGCCCCAGCATTTT
TRBD2	TRBV29-1	TRBJ2-2	.	CSVEDRASGSVNTGELFF	TGCAGCGTTGAAGATCGGGCTAGCGGGAGTGTCAACACCGGGGAGCTGTTTTTT
.	TRBV30	TRBJ1-2	.	CAWSISASYGYTF	TGTGCCTGGAGTATTTCAGCCTCCTATGGCTACACCTTC
.	TRBV11-3	TRBJ2-1	.	CASSPGGVSYNEQFF	TGTGCCAGCAGCCCCGGCGGGGTCTCCTACAATGAGCAGTTCTTC
.	TRBV20-1	TRBJ1-1	.	CSAREAYEAFF	TGCAGTGCTAGAGAGGCCTATGAAGCTTTCTTT
.	TRBV7-8	TRBJ2-3	.	CASRAGRTDTQYF	TGTGCCAGCAGGGCGGGAAGGACAGATACGCAGTATTTT
.	TRBV5-6	TRBJ1-2	few	CASDGAQHYGYTF	TGTGCCAGCGACGGTGCCCAGCACTATGGCTACACCTTC
.	TRBV9	TRBJ1-2	.	CASSVATGPYGYTF	TGTGCCAGCAGCGTCGCAACAGGCCCCTATGGCTACACCTTC
TRBD1	TRBV9	TRBJ1-5	.	CASSVDPGQGRPQHF	TGTGCCAGCAGCGTAGACCCGGGACAGGGTAGGCCCCAGCATTTT
.	TRBV29-1	TRBJ1-1	few	CSVDFRLRGTEAFF	TGCAGCGTTGACTTTCGACTCCGGGGGACTGAAGCTTTCTTT
.	TRBV7-9	TRBJ1-4	.	CASTSAGQYNEKLFF	TGTGCCAGCACCAGCGCAGGACAGTATAATGAAAAACTGTTTTTT